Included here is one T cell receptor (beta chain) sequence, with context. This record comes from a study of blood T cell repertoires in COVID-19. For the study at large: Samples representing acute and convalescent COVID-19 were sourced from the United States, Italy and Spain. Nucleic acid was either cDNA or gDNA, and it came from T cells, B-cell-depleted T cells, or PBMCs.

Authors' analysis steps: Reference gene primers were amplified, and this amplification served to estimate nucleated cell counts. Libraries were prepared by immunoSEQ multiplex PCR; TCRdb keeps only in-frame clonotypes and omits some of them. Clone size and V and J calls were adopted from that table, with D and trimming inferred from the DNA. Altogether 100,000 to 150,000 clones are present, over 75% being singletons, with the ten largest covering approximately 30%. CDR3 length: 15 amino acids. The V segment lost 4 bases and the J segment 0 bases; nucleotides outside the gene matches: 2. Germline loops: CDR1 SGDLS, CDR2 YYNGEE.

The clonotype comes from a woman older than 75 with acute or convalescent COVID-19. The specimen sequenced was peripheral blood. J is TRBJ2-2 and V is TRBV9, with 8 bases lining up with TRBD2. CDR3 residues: CASSISGANTGELFF. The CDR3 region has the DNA TGTGCCAGCAGCATTAGCGGGGCGAACACCGGGGAGCTGTTTTTT. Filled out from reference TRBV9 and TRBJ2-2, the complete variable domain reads DSGVTQTPKHLITATGQRVTLRCSPRSGDLSVYWYQQSLDQGLQFLIQYYNGEERAKGNILERFSAQQFPDLHSELNLSSLELGDSALYFCASSISGANTGELFFGEGSRLTVL.